This T cell receptor beta chain was observed in a study of T cell responses to AZD1222 COVID-19 vaccine. Study-wide points: Two doses of AZD1222 preceded a rise in Spike-specific TCR breadth and depth.

As regards this clone: The antigen remains undetermined.

The repertoire was sequenced with immunoSEQ multiplex PCR; TCRdb's copy has only in-frame clones and lacks some. The table includes about 120,000 clones, 80% to 95% detected once. Germline V gives CDR1 MNHEY, CDR2 SMNVEV (reference sequence). With 6 bases removed from V and 3 bases from J, the gap between germline ends came to 8 bases. This CDR3 region has 13 residues. Sequencing used peripheral blood, obtained on day 0 of AZD1222 vaccination. The rearrangement uses TRBV27 and TRBJ2-2; D is undetermined. The source is an adult in good health. Here the CDR3 reads CASSRAYTGELFF. As DNA, the CDR3 is TGTGCCAGCAGCCGAGCTTACACCGGGGAGCTGTTTTTT.